This is a list of T cell receptor beta chains from one sample in a study of cytomegalovirus exposure and HLA in healthy donors. This table comes from immunoSEQ multiplex PCR, and its TCRdb copy is limited to in-frame clones, with some not included. The table records about 160,000 clones, roughly 78% of them present only once. The sample comprised PBMCs. The receptors here all came from a man aged 35-49 years in good health and CMV-seronegative. Each CDR3 is given with its conserved first and last residue. The order of the fields is V gene, D gene, J gene, clone size, CDR3 protein, CDR3 DNA. A D gene is named only where the DNA matches it firmly. A clone size is listed for some rows: how often the clone was seen (once, few, many), or a class if it is expanded.

V: TRBV11-2
D: -
J: TRBJ2-1
size: -
CDR3: CASSLRSFYNEQFF
DNA: TGTGCCAGCAGCCTGAGATCTTTCTACAATGAGCAGTTCTTC

V: TRBV29-1
D: -
J: TRBJ2-1
size: -
CDR3: CSVIQGLEQFF
DNA: TGCAGCGTTATCCAGGGCCTTGAGCAGTTCTTC

V: TRBV19
D: -
J: TRBJ2-2
size: -
CDR3: CGCTTGLTGELFF
DNA: TGTGGTTGTACGACGGGGTTAACCGGGGAGCTGTTTTTT

V: TRBV7-9
D: -
J: TRBJ2-3
size: -
CDR3: CASSLSLRGGSTDTQYF
DNA: TGTGCCAGCAGCTTATCCCTTCGAGGGGGAAGCACAGATACGCAGTATTTT

V: TRBV9
D: -
J: TRBJ2-3
size: -
CDR3: CASSALIRELTDTQYF
DNA: TGTGCCAGCAGCGCCCTGATCCGGGAACTCACAGATACGCAGTATTTT

V: TRBV2
D: -
J: TRBJ2-7
size: -
CDR3: CASITSSYEQYF
DNA: TGTGCCAGCATAACGAGCTCCTACGAGCAGTACTTC

V: TRBV6-1
D: -
J: TRBJ2-5
size: -
CDR3: CASSEPLRRVTQYF
DNA: TGTGCCAGCAGTGAACCATTAAGAAGAGTGACCCAGTACTTC

V: TRBV5-5
D: -
J: TRBJ2-5
size: -
CDR3: CASSADQGFGETQYF
DNA: TGTGCCAGCAGCGCGGACCAGGGGTTTGGGGAGACCCAGTACTTC

V: TRBV2
D: TRBD1
J: TRBJ2-7
size: few
CDR3: CASKGGQTPGGWEQYF
DNA: TGTGCCAGCAAAGGGGGACAGACCCCAGGGGGCTGGGAGCAGTACTTC

V: TRBV7-8
D: TRBD2
J: TRBJ2-3
size: -
CDR3: CASSPTLAGDDTQYF
DNA: TGTGCCAGCAGCCCTACACTAGCGGGAGACGATACGCAGTATTTT

V: TRBV7-9
D: TRBD2
J: TRBJ2-5
size: -
CDR3: CASSLALTSGRPGQETQYF
DNA: TGTGCCAGCAGCTTAGCCCTGACTAGCGGGAGGCCTGGTCAAGAGACCCAGTACTTC

V: TRBV5-4
D: TRBD2
J: TRBJ2-1
size: -
CDR3: CASTVTSGSTYNEQFF
DNA: TGTGCCAGCACCGTGACTAGCGGGAGTACCTACAATGAGCAGTTCTTC

V: TRBV27
D: -
J: TRBJ1-1
size: -
CDR3: CASSRQVMNTEAFF
DNA: TGTGCCAGCAGTCGACAGGTCATGAACACTGAAGCTTTCTTT

V: TRBV7-2
D: -
J: TRBJ2-7
size: -
CDR3: CASTQAGSTYEQYF
DNA: TGTGCCAGCACCCAGGCCGGGAGCACCTACGAGCAGTACTTC

V: TRBV27
D: -
J: TRBJ2-1
size: -
CDR3: CASVSNGAYNEQFF
DNA: TGTGCCAGCGTCTCGAATGGGGCTTACAATGAGCAGTTCTTC

V: TRBV6-6
D: TRBD2
J: TRBJ2-4
size: once
CDR3: CASSGGENSQYF
DNA: TGTGCCAGCTCCGGGGGGGAAAACAGTCAGTACTTC

V: TRBV2
D: -
J: TRBJ2-7
size: -
CDR3: CASSELYEQYF
DNA: TGTGCCAGCAGTGAACTCTACGAGCAGTACTTC

V: TRBV5-4
D: TRBD1
J: TRBJ2-1
size: -
CDR3: CASSLTGVNEQFF
DNA: TGTGCCAGCAGCTTGACAGGGGTGAATGAGCAGTTCTTC

V: TRBV28
D: TRBD1
J: TRBJ1-2
size: -
CDR3: CASSRDRRGYTF
DNA: TGTGCCAGCAGCAGGGACAGGCGGGGCTACACCTTC

V: TRBV28
D: -
J: TRBJ2-2
size: -
CDR3: CASSPQGLDAGELFF
DNA: TGTGCCAGCAGCCCGCAGGGATTGGACGCCGGGGAGCTGTTTTTT

V: TRBV28
D: TRBD1
J: TRBJ1-4
size: -
CDR3: CASSLRTTGGGEKLFF
DNA: TGTGCCAGCAGTTTACGGACGACAGGGGGCGGGGAAAAACTGTTTTTT

V: TRBV9
D: -
J: TRBJ2-2
size: -
CDR3: CASSVVEGGDTGELFF
DNA: TGTGCCAGCAGCGTAGTTGAAGGGGGGGACACCGGGGAGCTGTTTTTT

V: TRBV6-6
D: TRBD2
J: TRBJ2-1
size: -
CDR3: CASSLGGGRLYNEQFF
DNA: TGTGCCAGCAGTTTAGGCGGCGGGAGACTCTACAATGAGCAGTTCTTC

V: TRBV19
D: TRBD1
J: TRBJ1-5
size: few
CDR3: CASSIDSTGDNQPQHF
DNA: TGTGCCAGTAGTATAGATTCGACAGGGGACAATCAGCCCCAGCATTTT

V: TRBV18
D: TRBD1
J: TRBJ1-2
size: -
CDR3: CASSPTRQGWGYTF
DNA: TGTGCCAGCTCACCTACCAGACAGGGCTGGGGCTACACCTTC

V: TRBV19
D: TRBD1
J: TRBJ2-7
size: -
CDR3: CASSRKAGQGLYEQYF
DNA: TGTGCCAGTAGTAGAAAAGCAGGACAGGGGCTCTACGAGCAGTACTTC

V: TRBV29-1
D: -
J: TRBJ1-4
size: once
CDR3: CSVRQSPNEKLFF
DNA: TGCAGCGTCCGACAGAGCCCTAATGAAAAACTGTTTTTT

V: TRBV2
D: TRBD2
J: TRBJ2-3
size: -
CDR3: CASRLAGGVTDTQYF
DNA: TGTGCCAGCCGACTAGCGGGAGGGGTCACAGATACGCAGTATTTT

V: TRBV5-5
D: -
J: TRBJ1-2
size: few
CDR3: CASSLGLSGGYGYTF
DNA: TGTGCCAGCAGCTTGGGTCTTTCCGGGGGCTATGGCTACACCTTC

V: TRBV4-1
D: TRBD1
J: TRBJ2-7
size: -
CDR3: CASSHDGQGVFHEQYF
DNA: TGCGCCAGCAGCCACGATGGACAGGGGGTCTTCCACGAGCAGTACTTC

V: TRBV4-2
D: TRBD2
J: TRBJ2-3
size: -
CDR3: CASSPSPGLAGASSTDTQYF
DNA: TGTGCCAGCAGCCCCAGTCCCGGACTAGCGGGAGCTTCTAGCACAGATACGCAGTATTTT

V: TRBV29-1
D: TRBD1
J: TRBJ1-2
size: -
CDR3: CSVESGGFGYTF
DNA: TGCAGCGTTGAATCAGGGGGCTTTGGCTACACCTTC

V: TRBV7-2
D: TRBD2
J: TRBJ2-5
size: -
CDR3: CASRDGGRETQYF
DNA: TGTGCCAGCAGGGACGGGGGGAGAGAGACCCAGTACTTC

V: TRBV2
D: -
J: TRBJ1-1
size: -
CDR3: CASSASRDRTEAFF
DNA: TGTGCCAGCAGTGCGTCCAGGGATCGGACTGAAGCTTTCTTT

V: TRBV28
D: -
J: TRBJ2-7
size: -
CDR3: CASSPQPPYEQYF
DNA: TGTGCCAGCAGCCCACAACCACCCTACGAGCAGTACTTC